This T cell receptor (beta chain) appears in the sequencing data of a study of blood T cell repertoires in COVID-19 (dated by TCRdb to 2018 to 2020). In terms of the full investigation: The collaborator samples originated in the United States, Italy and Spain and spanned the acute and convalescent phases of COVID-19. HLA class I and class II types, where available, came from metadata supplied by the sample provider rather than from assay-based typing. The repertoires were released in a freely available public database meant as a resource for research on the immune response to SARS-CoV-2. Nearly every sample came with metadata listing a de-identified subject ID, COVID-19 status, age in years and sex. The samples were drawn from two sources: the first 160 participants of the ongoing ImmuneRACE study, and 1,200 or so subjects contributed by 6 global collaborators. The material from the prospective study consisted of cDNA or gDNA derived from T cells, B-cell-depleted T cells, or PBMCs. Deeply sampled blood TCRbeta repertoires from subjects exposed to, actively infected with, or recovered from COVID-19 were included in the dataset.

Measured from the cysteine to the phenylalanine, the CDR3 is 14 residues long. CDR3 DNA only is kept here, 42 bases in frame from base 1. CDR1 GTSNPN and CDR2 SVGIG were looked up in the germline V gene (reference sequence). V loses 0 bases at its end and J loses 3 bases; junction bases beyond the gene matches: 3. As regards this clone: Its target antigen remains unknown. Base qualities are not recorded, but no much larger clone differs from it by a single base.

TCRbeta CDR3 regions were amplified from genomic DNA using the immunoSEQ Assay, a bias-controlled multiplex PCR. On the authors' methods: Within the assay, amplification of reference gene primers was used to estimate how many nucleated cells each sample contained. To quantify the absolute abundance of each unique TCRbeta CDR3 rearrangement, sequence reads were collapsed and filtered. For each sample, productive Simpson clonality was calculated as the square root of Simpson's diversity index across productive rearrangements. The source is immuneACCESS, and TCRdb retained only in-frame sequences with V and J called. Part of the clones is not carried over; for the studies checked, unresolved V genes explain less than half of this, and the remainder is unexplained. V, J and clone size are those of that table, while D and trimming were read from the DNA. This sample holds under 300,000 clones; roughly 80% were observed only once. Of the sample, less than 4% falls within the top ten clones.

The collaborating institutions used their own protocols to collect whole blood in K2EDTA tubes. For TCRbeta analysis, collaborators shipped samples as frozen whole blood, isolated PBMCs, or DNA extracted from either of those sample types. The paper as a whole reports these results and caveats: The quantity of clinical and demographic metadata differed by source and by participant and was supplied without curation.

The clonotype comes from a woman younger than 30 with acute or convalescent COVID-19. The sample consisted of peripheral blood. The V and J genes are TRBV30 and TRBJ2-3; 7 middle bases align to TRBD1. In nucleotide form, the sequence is TGTGCCTGGAGTGTACCAGGGGGAACAGATACGCAGTATTTT. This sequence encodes CAWSVPGGTDTQYF.